This TCR beta chain was sequenced during a study of radiotherapy plus CTLA-4 blockade in lung cancer. Some clones are missing from TCRdb's copy, which holds only in-frame ones; the method was immunoSEQ multiplex PCR. The repertoire has tens of thousands of clones, about four fifths of them found once; the top ten carry 8.5% to 9%. Germline-derived CDR1 and CDR2 are SGDLS and YYNGEE. V lost 3 bases and J 2 bases, leaving 13 bases between the germline ends. This CDR3 comprises 15 residues. The study treated chemo-refractory metastatic non-small-cell lung cancer patients with focal radiation plus ipilimumab CTLA-4 blockade.

This chain connects TRBV9 to TRBJ2-3; D remains unclear. The source material was peripheral blood, sampled from a patient treated with radiotherapy plus ipilimumab. This sequence was found in a human donor with non-small cell lung cancer who had a complete response to radiotherapy plus ipilimumab. CDR3 DNA sequence: TGTGCCAGCAGCGAAGATTCTACCTCCACAGATACGCAGTATTTT. Protein: CASSEDSTSTDTQYF.